Shown below are 23 T cell receptor beta chains from a single sample sequenced in a study of T cells in Graves' hyperthyroidism and ophthalmopathy. Researchers amplified the TCR beta CDR3 regions from RNA transcripts. A set of HTBI primers served as the primers for a first-round RT-PCR of the TCR CDR3. Each CDR3 protein gets one entry after TCRdb re-called the multiplex PCR reads with MiXCR. The table shows 390,000 or so distinct CDR3 sequences, with about 15% occurring only once. Sequencing was performed on blood. The receptors originated from a man between 18 and 29 years old with Graves' ophthalmopathy.

This clonotype was recorded only once. Given a much more abundant clone one base away, this may be a read error. This chain joins TRBV12-3 or TRBV12-4 and TRBJ2-7, with D perhaps matching TRBD1 (6 bases). This CDR3 is 15 amino acids long. CDR3 protein: CAGSLWSKGAYEQYF. CDR3 nucleotides: TGTGCCGGCAGTTTATGGAGCAAGGGGGCCTACGAGCAGTACTTC.

This clonotype was seen ten or more times. The rearrangement uses TRBV2 and TRBJ1-5; possibly TRBD1 for D (6 bases). V gave up 5 bases and J gave up 3 bases, with 8 bases separating them. Germline V gene lookup returns CDR1 SNHLY and CDR2 FYNNEI. The CDR3 extends over 13 amino acids. The CDR3 loop is CASSWTDNQPQHF. CDR3 DNA: TGTGCCAGCAGTTGGACAGACAATCAGCCCCAGCATTTT.

This clonotype was detected only a few times. The rearrangement links TRBV20-1 to TRBJ2-6; D is uncertain. CDR3 length equals 15 residues. With 3 bases removed from V and 0 bases from J, the gap between germline ends came to 9 bases. The germline CDR1 and CDR2 sequences are DFQATT and SNEGSKA (reference sequence). CDR3 DNA: TGCAGTGCTAGCCGTCAGAGCTCTGGGGCCAACGTCCTGACTTTC. It encodes CSASRQSSGANVLTF.

CDR3 sequence (DNA): TGTGCCAGCAGCCGGACAGGGGAAGAGCCCCAGCATTTT. Translated: CASSRTGEEPQHF. The chain links TRBV7-9 to TRBJ1-5, with 9 bases that match TRBD1. Losses at the gene ends were 5 bases for V and 8 bases for J; bases not matched to a gene: 4. Per the germline V gene, CDR1 is SEHNR and CDR2 is FQNEAQ (reference sequence). CDR3 length: 13 amino acids. Using reference TRBV7-9 and TRBJ1-5 for the parts outside the CDR3, the full variable domain is DTGVSQNPRHKITKRGQNVTFRCDPISEHNRLYWYRQTLGQGPEFLTYFQNEAQLEKSRLLSDRFSAERPKGSFSTLEIQRTEQGDSAMYLCASSRTGEEPQHFGDGTRLSIL.

This clonotype was seen ten or more times. CDR3 sequence reads: CSAEQGGKNIQYF. In nucleotides, the CDR3 is TGCAGTGCAGAACAGGGGGGCAAAAACATTCAGTACTTC. The chain recombines TRBV20-1 with TRBJ2-4; 8 bases are a match to TRBD1. The CDR3 extends over 13 amino acids. The germline CDR1 and CDR2 sequences are DFQATT and SNEGSKA (reference sequence). The trim removed 6 bases at V and 3 bases at J, leaving 4 bases unmatched.

In regard to this clonotype: One base away lies a much larger clone, so this may be a sequencing read error. The chain uses TRBV20-1 and TRBJ1-1; D possibly corresponds to TRBD1 (5 bases). The V gene lost 5 bases and the J gene lost 1 base, with 17 bases spanning the gap. The CDR3 has 15 amino acids. In germline, CDR1 is DFQATT, CDR2 SNEGSKA (reference sequence). The CDR3 bases are TGCAGTGCTCACTTCTGGGACCTGGAGAACACTGAAGCTTTCTTT. This gives the protein CSAHFWDLENTEAFF.

This clonotype came up many times. The V gene is TRBV2, the J gene TRBJ1-5; 9 bases fit TRBD1. V was clipped by 8 bases and J by 1 base; unmatched bases: 9. This CDR3 is built from 16 residues. Looked up from germline, CDR1 is SNHLY and CDR2 is FYNNEI. The chain's CDR3 is CASRHSGQGSNQPQHF. The CDR3 DNA reads as TGTGCCAGCCGACACTCGGGACAGGGCAGCAATCAGCCCCAGCATTTT. The entire variable domain, with the rest obtained from reference TRBV2 and TRBJ1-5, is as follows: EPEVTQTPSHQVTQMGQEVILRCVPISNHLYFYWYRQILGQKVEFLVSFYNNEISEKSEIFDDQFSVERPDGSNFTLKIRSTKLEDSAMYFCASRHSGQGSNQPQHFGDGTRLSIL.

This clonotype was recorded many times. The rearrangement links TRBV30 to TRBJ2-7, with TRBD1 matching over 9 bases. V gave up 4 bases and J gave up 3 bases; unmatched junction bases: 7. CDR3 length equals 14 residues. Germline V gene data show CDR1 as GTSNPN and CDR2 as SVGIG (reference sequence). The CDR3 spells CAWTVRDRVYEQYF. In nucleotides, the CDR3 is TGTGCCTGGACAGTTCGGGACAGGGTCTACGAGCAGTACTTC.

In its sample, this clonotype was seen many times. The chain joins TRBV20-1 to TRBJ1-1, with D possibly TRBD1 on 5 matching bases. This CDR3 spans 15 amino acids. Germline V gives CDR1 DFQATT, CDR2 SNEGSKA (reference sequence). The V end was cut by 4 bases, the J end by 0 bases, with 15 bases between. In DNA, the CDR3 is TGCAGTGCTACCCGAGGACACCACATGAACACTGAAGCTTTCTTT. Protein: CSATRGHHMNTEAFF.

This clonotype showed up many times. The chain uses TRBV7-8 and TRBJ2-5; D is perhaps TRBD1 (6 bases). Germline V CDR1 and CDR2: SGHVS, FQNEAQ. V lost 10 bases and J 2 bases, leaving 17 bases between the germline ends. CDR3 length equals 14 residues. The CDR3 coding sequence is TGTGCCACCCTCGAGGGACACCAACAAGAGACCCAGTACTTC. This sequence encodes CATLEGHQQETQYF.

This clonotype was counted ten times or more. V and J are TRBV10-3 and TRBJ2-3, with 13 nucleotides matching TRBD2. Germline V gives CDR1 ENHRY, CDR2 SYGVKD. CDR3 length: 16 residues. With V trimmed by 2 bases and J by 3 bases, 2 bases remained unmatched. CDR3 residues: CAISEGTSGATDTQYF. DNA of the CDR3: TGTGCCATCAGTGAGGGGACTAGCGGGGCTACAGATACGCAGTATTTT.

This clonotype was recorded at least ten times. The rearrangement uses TRBV6-1 and TRBJ2-1; the match to TRBD1 covers 9 bases. CDR3 length: 14 residues. Looked up from germline, CDR1 is MNHNS and CDR2 is SASEGT. J lost 9 bases, V lost 5 bases, and 8 bases had no gene match. CDR3 nucleotide sequence: TGTGCCAGCAGTTCGACAGGGGGGCCCCTTGAGCAGTTCTTC. Translated, it gives CASSSTGGPLEQFF.

This clonotype was seen only a few times. The chain uses TRBV2 and TRBJ2-3, with TRBD2 matching 7 bases. Germline assignment: CDR1 SNHLY and CDR2 FYNNEI. The CDR3 covers 15 residues. The trim removed 10 bases at V and 0 bases at J, leaving 10 bases unmatched. CDR3 loop: CANPPSGLSTDTQYF. CDR3 nucleotides: TGTGCCAACCCTCCTAGCGGACTTAGCACAGATACGCAGTATTTT.

This sequence joins TRBV5-5 and TRBJ2-7; D remains unclear. Looked up from germline, CDR1 is SGHKS and CDR2 is YYEKEE (reference sequence). V gave up 1 base and J gave up 2 bases, with 7 bases separating them. CDR3 length: 13 amino acids. This chain's CDR3 is CASSLTEPYEQYF. The CDR3 DNA is TGTGCCAGCAGCTTGACAGAGCCCTACGAGCAGTACTTC. The whole variable domain, filled in from reference TRBV5-5 and TRBJ2-7, reads DAGVTQSPTHLIKTRGQQVTLRCSPISGHKSVSWYQQVLGQGPQFIFQYYEKEERGRGNFPDRFSARQFPNYSSELNVNALLLGDSALYLCASSLTEPYEQYFGPGTRLTVT.

On this clonotype itself: A much larger clone sits a single nucleotide away, making a read error possible. This chain links TRBV5-1 with TRBJ1-5; D call uncertain. The germline V and J ends were trimmed by 0 bases and 3 bases, with 10 bases remaining between them. The V gene's germline CDR1 is SGHRS and CDR2 YFSETQ. The CDR3 has 15 residues. This CDR3 is CASSLVGNLNQPQHF. The CDR3 DNA reads TGCGCCAGCAGCTTGGTCGGCAACCTCAATCAGCCCCAGCATTTT.

V usage is TRBV3-1 and J usage is TRBJ1-6; 7 nucleotides line up with TRBD1. The CDR3 extends over 16 amino acids. The V segment lost 4 bases and the J segment 0 bases; nucleotides outside the gene matches: 3. Germline values: CDR1 LGHDT, CDR2 YNNKEL (reference sequence). DNA for the CDR3: TGTGCCAGCAGCCCCCGGGACAGCTCCTATAATTCACCCCTCCACTTT. Translation gives CASSPRDSSYNSPLHF.

This clonotype appeared a few times. The chain carries TRBV5-1 and TRBJ2-5, with TRBD2 matching 10 bases. Germline trimming cut 4 bases from V and 4 bases from J; bases unmatched to any gene: 16. The CDR3 contains 18 residues. In germline, CDR1 is SGHRS, CDR2 YFSETQ. The CDR3 is CASSPLTWEREGGETQYF. CDR3 in DNA: TGCGCCAGCAGCCCCTTAACCTGGGAGCGGGAGGGAGGAGAGACCCAGTACTTC.

This clonotype has only a few counts. The CDR3 loop is CASSQVLAGGTDTQYF. The CDR3 region has the DNA TGTGCCAGCAGCCAAGTTCTAGCGGGGGGTACAGATACGCAGTATTTT. The chain recombines TRBV3-1 with TRBJ2-3; 11 nucleotides match TRBD2. The V segment lost 1 base and the J segment 3 bases; nucleotides outside the gene matches: 3. The germline gives CDR1 LGHDT, CDR2 YNNKEL (reference sequence). CDR3 length: 16 residues.

This clonotype came up many times. The rearrangement links TRBV6-1 to TRBJ1-1; no clear D. CDR1 and CDR2 from the germline V gene are MNHNS and SASEGT. The CDR3 is 13 residues long. V was cut by 6 bases and J by 1 base, with 9 bases left in between. The CDR3 DNA is TGTGCCAGCAGAAACCGGGCGAACACTGAAGCTTTCTTT. Its protein product is CASRNRANTEAFF.

On this clonotype: Being one base from a much bigger clone, this may be a read error. V is TRBV20-1 and J is TRBJ1-1; D possibly corresponds to TRBD1 (5 bases). Germline V CDR1 and CDR2: DFQATT, SNEGSKA (reference sequence). The CDR3 totals 14 residues. DNA of the CDR3: TGCAGTGCTAGGAGGGGTGGGACCAACACTGAAGCTCTCTTT. Translation gives CSARRGGTNTEALF.

This clonotype was detected many times. The chain carries TRBV5-1 and TRBJ2-1; 7 bases fit TRBD1. Trimming cost V 0 bases and J 4 bases; bases outside gene matches: 4. Germline assignment: CDR1 SGHRS and CDR2 YFSETQ. CDR3 length: 15 residues. CDR3 residues: CASSLVRDSYNEQFF. The CDR3 DNA sequence: TGCGCCAGCAGCTTGGTCCGGGACAGTTACAATGAGCAGTTCTTC.

The table lists this clonotype with many counts. The chain is built from TRBV18 and TRBJ2-1; D is perhaps TRBD1 (5 bases). The CDR3 runs to 15 residues. V was shortened by 0 bases and J by 6 bases, with 12 bases between the two germline ends. In germline, CDR1 is KGHSH, CDR2 LQKENI. The CDR3 region is CASSPPLLGVNEQFF. The CDR3, as DNA: TGTGCCAGCTCACCACCTCTGTTAGGGGTCAATGAGCAGTTCTTC. Supplemented by reference TRBV18 and TRBJ2-1, the full variable domain reads NAGVMQNPRHLVRRRGQEARLRCSPMKGHSHVYWYRQLPEEGLKFMVYLQKENIIDESGMPKERFSAEFPKEGPSILRIQQVVRGDSAAYFCASSPPLLGVNEQFFGPGTRLTVL.

The sample holds many counts of this clonotype. The chain has TRBV20-1 and TRBJ2-7; 7 bases line up with TRBD2. The CDR3 runs 15 residues. V trimming: 1 base; J trimming: 2 bases; junction bases outside the gene matches: 8. Looked up from germline, CDR1 is DFQATT and CDR2 is SNEGSKA (reference sequence). The CDR3 DNA follows: TGCAGTGCTAGAGTTGGCGGGAGCGGCGCCTACGAGCAGTACTTC. Amino acids: CSARVGGSGAYEQYF.